A selection of T cell receptor beta chains follows, all from one sample in a study of T cells after posttransplantation cyclophosphamide. Profiling relied on immunoSEQ multiplex PCR, and the TCRdb table lists in-frame clones only, not all of them. Of about 52,000 clones detected, approximately 94% appear once; the ten largest clones hold around 3%. The material sequenced was PBMCs. These receptors were collected from a woman under 40 in good health and a related stem cell transplant donor. Each CDR3 is given with its conserved first and last residue. A D gene is named only where the DNA matches it firmly. Part of the rows lack a size; the others show once, few, many or a class for expanded clones.

clone_size j_call cdr3_length v_call d_call cdr3_nt cdr3_aa
- TRBJ1-2 13 TRBV6-5 TRBD1 TGTGCCAGCATCTCGGACAGGGGAAGTGGCTACACCTTC CASISDRGSGYTF
- TRBJ2-1 14 TRBV5-1 TRBD2 TGCGCCAGCAGCTTCCGATCGGGGGGCAATGAGCAGTTCTTC CASSFRSGGNEQFF
- TRBJ2-1 14 TRBV11-2 TRBD1 TGTGCCAGCAGCCTAGGGACAGATCTCAATGAGCAGTTCTTC CASSLGTDLNEQFF
- TRBJ1-1 13 TRBV2 - TGTGCCAGTATCCGAGAGATGAACACTGAAGCTTTCTTT CASIREMNTEAFF
- TRBJ1-4 16 TRBV5-5 - TGTGCCAGCAGCTTAGCCATAGGACAGACTAATGAAAAACTGTTTTTT CASSLAIGQTNEKLFF
- TRBJ1-6 15 TRBV2 - TGTGCCAGCAGTTCCCAAGGGGCCTATAATTCACCCCTCCACTTT CASSSQGAYNSPLHF
- TRBJ2-7 15 TRBV18 TRBD2 TGTGCCAGCTCAGTGTCTAGCGGGGGATCCTACGAGCAGTACTTC CASSVSSGGSYEQYF
- TRBJ2-7 13 TRBV2 TRBD1 TGTGCCAGCAGTGAACAGGGGGCGGACGAGCAGTACTTC CASSEQGADEQYF
- TRBJ1-1 12 TRBV11-2 TRBD1 TGTGCCAGCAGCCAACCGGACAGGGGAGCTTTCTTT CASSQPDRGAFF
- TRBJ2-1 15 TRBV7-2 TRBD2 TGTGCCAGCAGCCCTAGCGGGGGGTCCTACAATGAGCAGTTCTTC CASSPSGGSYNEQFF
- TRBJ2-7 17 TRBV21-1 - TGTGCCAGCAGCAAAAGGGGGCCACTCCGGGCGTGGGAAGAGCAGTACTTC CASSKRGPLRAWEEQYF
few TRBJ1-1 12 TRBV23-1 TRBD1 TGCGCCAGCAGTCTGCGGGACAGGGTAGCTTTCTTT CASSLRDRVAFF
- TRBJ1-4 14 TRBV28 - TGTGCCAGCAGTTCGCCGGGGAAAGGCGAAAGGATGTTTTTT CASSSPGKGERMFF
- TRBJ2-7 13 TRBV5-6 - TGTGCCAGCAGCTTGTCGACAGTTTACGAGCAGTACTTC CASSLSTVYEQYF
- TRBJ2-7 16 TRBV5-1 - TGCGCCAGCAGCCAAGAGGGGGGAGGGGCTTCCTACGAGCAGTACTTC CASSQEGGGASYEQYF
- TRBJ1-5 15 TRBV15 - TGTGCCACCAGCGCCAACAGGGCCAAGAATCAGCCCCAGCATTTT CATSANRAKNQPQHF
- TRBJ2-1 15 TRBV5-4 TRBD1 TGTGCCAGCAGCCCGATCCAGGACAGGGCCAATGAGCAGTTCTTC CASSPIQDRANEQFF
- TRBJ1-5 14 TRBV28 - TGTGCCAGCAGTTTACTTGGAGGGAATCAGCCCCAGCATTTT CASSLLGGNQPQHF
few TRBJ2-3 16 TRBV5-5 TRBD2 TGTGCCAGCAGCTCCCTGAGCGGGGTGGGTAGGAATACGCAGTATTTT CASSSLSGVGRNTQYF
- TRBJ2-3 12 TRBV19 - TGTGCCAGTAGATCAGGGATGGGGACGCAGTATTTT CASRSGMGTQYF
- TRBJ2-5 15 TRBV6-1 TRBD2 TGTGCCAGCAGTGAACTAGCGGGGGACCAAGAGACCCAGTACTTC CASSELAGDQETQYF
- TRBJ1-4 15 TRBV5-6 TRBD1 TGTGCCAGCAGCTTTAGGACAGGGGGCGGTGAAAAACTGTTTTTT CASSFRTGGGEKLFF
- TRBJ2-3 15 TRBV28 TRBD2 TGTGCCAGCAGTATAGCGGGTGACCTCACAGATACGCAGTATTTT CASSIAGDLTDTQYF
- TRBJ2-5 17 TRBV4-3 - TGCGCCAGCAGCCAAGATATACCCACTAGATCAAGTGGGACCCAGTACTTC CASSQDIPTRSSGTQYF
- TRBJ2-7 14 TRBV7-2 TRBD1 TGTGCCAGCAGCCCTCAACAGGGGGCGGGCGAGCAGTACTTC CASSPQQGAGEQYF
- TRBJ1-1 17 TRBV27 - TGTGCCAGCAGTGTAAGCCCCGGGGTGGGGGCCAACACTGAAGCTTTCTTT CASSVSPGVGANTEAFF
- TRBJ1-1 13 TRBV7-9 - TGTGCCAGCAGCTTAGTCGGGGTGACTGAAGCTTTCTTT CASSLVGVTEAFF